A single sample is the source of the 28 T cell receptor beta chains below, sequenced in a study of tumor-infiltrating lymphocytes in primary liver carcinoma. The blood RNA (from unsorted whole blood) was obtained, and germline DNA was also extracted. TCR beta cDNA came from approximately 490 ng total RNA, primed with a constant-region primer. Modified slightly, ARM-PCR produced TCR beta libraries over three nested multiplex PCR rounds. The two initial PCR rounds, roughly 9 cycles each, used TRBV1-TRBV30 forward and C-beta reverse primers. Each CDR3 protein is one row after TCRdb ran MiXCR on the multiplex PCR reads. The repertoire has 330,000 or so distinct CDR3 sequences, 65% of them found once; the top ten carry about 6.5%. Sequencing was carried out using peripheral blood. The receptors here all came from a man aged 40-50 years with primary liver carcinoma and hepatitis B virus infection.

The V and J genes are TRBV28 and TRBJ2-1, with 7 bases aligning to TRBD2. The CDR3 covers 14 residues. CDR1 is MDHEN and CDR2 is SYDVKM in the germline V gene. Unmatched junction bases numbered 3, after V lost 1 base and J lost 6 bases. The CDR3 reads CASSLSGGGNEQFF. The CDR3 DNA reads TGTGCCAGCAGTTTATCTGGGGGGGGCAATGAGCAGTTCTTC.

In regard to this clonotype: A read error is likely, as this CDR3 ends without the conserved phenylalanine or tryptophan. The V and J genes are TRBV11-2 and TRBJ2-7; TRBD1 agrees at 9 bases. The CDR3 covers 13 residues. In germline, CDR1 is SGHAT, CDR2 FQNNGV. The CDR3 is CASSWTGEYEQYL. CDR3 DNA: TGTGCCAGTAGCTGGACAGGGGAATACGAGCAGTACTTA.

In regard to this clonotype: A junction boundary mismatches the germline segment, possibly from a read error. The chain has TRBV4-3 and TRBJ2-2; TRBD2 aligns across 8 bases. There are 15 residues in the CDR3. Germline-derived CDR1 and CDR2 are LGHNA and YSLEER. For the CDR3, the DNA is TGCGCCAGCAGCCACTATAGCGGGATCACCGGGGAGATGTTTTTT. This gives the protein CASSHYSGITGEMFF.

This clonotype was seen a handful of times. This chain links TRBV28 with TRBJ2-1; 8 bases align to TRBD2. V shed 3 bases and J 2 bases; nucleotides not matched to a gene: 12. CDR1 and CDR2 from the germline V gene are MDHEN and SYDVKM. The CDR3 totals 18 residues. Here the CDR3 DNA reads TGTGCCAGCAGTTTGGGGCAGATCCTAGCGGGTCCCTACAATGAGCAGTTCTTC. It translates to CASSLGQILAGPYNEQFF.

Concerning this clonotype itself: One end of the junction is discordant with germline, which a read error may explain. The rearrangement links TRBV11-2 to TRBJ1-5; 7 bases are shared with TRBD1. The germline V gene encodes CDR1 SGHAT and CDR2 FQNNGV. This CDR3 has 16 residues. The CDR3 bases are TGTGCCAGCAGCGCCCTAACAGGGGACAGCAATCGGCCCCAGCATTTT. Its translation: CASSALTGDSNRPQHF.

This clonotype has ten or more counts. The chain employs TRBV6-5 and TRBJ2-1; D might be TRBD2 (6 bases). The germline gives CDR1 MNHEY, CDR2 SVGAGI. The V end lost 2 bases, the J end lost 0 bases, and 8 bases lay between the germline ends. The CDR3 loop spans 15 amino acids. DNA of the CDR3: TGTGCCAGCAGTTACACGGGAGTCTCCTACAATGAGCAGTTCTTC. It yields the protein CASSYTGVSYNEQFF.

CDR3 sequence: CASSYLAGGGETDTQYF. CDR3 sequence (DNA): TGTGCCAGCAGTTACTTGGCGGGAGGAGGGGAAACAGATACGCAGTATTTT. This chain uses TRBV6-6 with TRBJ2-3, with 8 positions matching TRBD2. With 1 base clipped from V and 3 bases from J, the junction kept 9 bases outside the gene matches. Germline V gene data show CDR1 as MNHNY and CDR2 as SVGAGI (reference sequence). This CDR3 is built from 17 residues.

Regarding this clonotype: Since a much larger clone is just one base distant, this may be a read error. The chain links TRBV5-4 to TRBJ2-7; a possible D gene is TRBD1 (6 bases). Per the germline V gene, CDR1 is SGHNT and CDR2 is YYREEE (reference sequence). V lost 3 bases and J lost 9, with 13 bases in between. The CDR3 is 12 residues long. The CDR3, as DNA: TGTGCCAGCAGCTCGGACAGATTGGGGCAGTACTTC. This translates into CASSSDRLGQYF.

On this clonotype: A much larger clonotype is one base distant, so this may be a read error. This chain links TRBV6-5 with TRBJ1-3, with TRBD1 as a possible D gene (6 bases). Germline lookup yields CDR1 MNHEY and CDR2 SVGAGI. The CDR3 loop spans 16 amino acids. The CDR3 here is CASSYVQGSSENTIYF. CDR3 DNA: TGTGCCAGCAGTTACGTTCAGGGGAGCTCTGAAAACACCATATATTTT.

The V call is TRBV9, the J call TRBJ2-1; D is perhaps TRBD2 (5 bases). The CDR3 consists of 14 residues. V was trimmed by 4 bases and J by 2 bases, leaving 10 bases between them. The germline V gene encodes CDR1 SGDLS and CDR2 YYNGEE. CDR3: CASSSSGTYNEQFF. CDR3 coding DNA: TGTGCCAGCAGCTCCTCCGGGACCTACAATGAGCAGTTCTTC.

This clonotype was observed a single time. The chain couples TRBV13 to TRBJ2-7; D perhaps matches TRBD2 (6 bases). This CDR3 is built from 15 residues. Germline V gene data show CDR1 as PRHDT and CDR2 as FYEKMQ (reference sequence). V was pared by 7 bases and J by 0 bases, with 16 bases between. The CDR3 nucleotides are TGTGCCAGCATCGGGTCTAGCGCCCTCTCCTACGAGCAGTACTTC. This sequence encodes CASIGSSALSYEQYF.

CDR3 bases: TGTGCCAGCAGTTTAAGCCTGGGGGGTTCCTATAATTCACCCCTCCACTTT. It specifies CASSLSLGGSYNSPLHF. The chain recombines TRBV12-3 or TRBV12-4 with TRBJ1-6; D is possibly TRBD1 (5 bases). CDR3 length: 17 amino acids. V was cut by 2 bases and J by 1 base, with 12 bases left in between.

The chain joins TRBV5-5 to TRBJ2-7; 9 bases align to TRBD2. The CDR3 covers 15 residues. The V gene's germline CDR1 is SGHKS and CDR2 YYEKEE (reference sequence). The junction had 10 bases not matched to a gene; V was cut back by 4 bases and J by 5 bases. The CDR3 DNA sequence: TGTGCCAGCAGCCATTACGGGACTAGCATACACGAGCAGTACTTC. Translating it yields CASSHYGTSIHEQYF.

Points on this clonotype: Just one base apart from a much larger clone, this may be a read error. The rearrangement joins TRBV4-3 to TRBJ1-1, with D perhaps TRBD1 (6 bases). The V gene's germline CDR1 is LGHNA and CDR2 YSLEER. The CDR3 runs 15 residues. CDR3 DNA: TGCGTCAGCAGCCAAGTACAGGGAGGCGTCACTGAAGCTTTCTTT. It encodes CVSSQVQGGVTEAFF.

This chain links TRBV29-1 with TRBJ2-1; possible D gene TRBD1, 5 bases. The V end lost 5 bases, the J end lost 4 bases, and 15 bases lay between the germline ends. Germline V gene data show CDR1 as SQVTM and CDR2 as ANQGSEA. The CDR3 has 14 amino acids. DNA for the CDR3: TGCAGCGTTACCCTTAGTGGGGCTTACAATGAGCAGTTCTTC. Its translation is CSVTLSGAYNEQFF.

On this clonotype: Since a much larger clone is just one base distant, this may be a read error. The rearrangement joins TRBV4-2 to TRBJ2-7; 9 nucleotides match TRBD2. The V gene's germline CDR1 is LGHNA and CDR2 YNFKEQ. The CDR3 has 16 amino acids. The CDR3 DNA reads TGTACCAGCAGCCAAGCGGCTAGCGGGGTTTCCTACGAGCAGTACTTC. It specifies CTSSQAASGVSYEQYF.

The chain recombines TRBV5-1 with TRBJ2-7; TRBD1 is a possible D gene (5 bases). V was clipped by 5 bases and J by 0 bases, with 9 bases between them. This CDR3 contains 13 residues. The germline CDR1 and CDR2 sequences are SGHRS and YFSETQ. DNA for the CDR3: TGCGCCAGCAGGGCGGACAACTCCTACGAGCAGTACTTC. Translation gives CASRADNSYEQYF.

This clonotype appeared many times. CDR3 loop: CASSLQQGDVSGANVLTF. The CDR3 coding sequence is TGTGCCAGCAGCCTTCAACAGGGTGATGTCTCTGGGGCCAACGTCCTGACTTTC. The chain carries TRBV4-2 and TRBJ2-6; D is possibly TRBD1 (6 bases). CDR1 LGHNA and CDR2 YNFKEQ come from the germline V gene. Trimming removed 4 bases at V and 0 bases at J, with 16 bases between. This CDR3 contains 18 residues.

This clonotype has only a few counts. Germline is not matched at one junction end, which may reflect a read error. This chain joins TRBV11-2 and TRBJ1-5; D call uncertain. The CDR3 extends over 14 amino acids. The germline CDR1 and CDR2 sequences are SGHAT and FQNNGV. CDR3 coding DNA: TGTGCCAGCAGCTTAGAGGGCAGCAATCAGCCCCAGCGTTTT. The encoded protein is CASSLEGSNQPQRF.

This clonotype was detected only a few times. V usage is TRBV28 and J usage is TRBJ1-6, with D perhaps matching TRBD1 (5 bases). V shed 3 bases and J shed 9 bases, with 15 bases lying between them. The CDR3 runs to 15 residues. The germline V gene encodes CDR1 MDHEN and CDR2 SYDVKM. CDR3 nucleotide sequence: TGTGCCAGCAGTTTGCCAAAGGGCAGGGTTTCACCCCTCCACTTT. This codes for CASSLPKGRVSPLHF.

As concerns this clonotype: Mismatch with germline at one junction end may stem from a read error. This sequence joins TRBV4-2 and TRBJ2-2, with D possibly TRBD2 on 5 matching bases. The length of the CDR3 is 16 residues. CDR1 is LGHNA and CDR2 is YNFKEQ in the germline V gene. The chain's CDR3 is CASSQVLASNTGELVF. CDR3 nucleotides: TGTGCCAGCAGCCAAGTATTAGCGTCCAACACCGGGGAGCTGGTTTTT.

A note on this clonotype: Mismatch with germline at one junction end may stem from a read error. The gene calls are TRBV11-2 and TRBJ1-1; D is perhaps TRBD1 (5 bases). CDR1 and CDR2 from the germline V gene are SGHAT and FQNNGV. The length of the CDR3 is 14 residues. The CDR3 nucleotides read TGTGGCAGCAGCTTAGCAGGGATTGACGCTGAAGCTTTCTTT. Amino acid sequence: CGSSLAGIDAEAFF.

Note on this clonotype: Since a much larger clone is just one base distant, this may be a read error. Lacking the conserved final phenylalanine or tryptophan, this CDR3 likely reflects a read error. The chain couples TRBV10-3 to TRBJ2-1, with a possible D match to TRBD2 (6 bases). This CDR3 spans 16 amino acids. The V end was cut by 0 bases, the J end by 7 bases, with 16 bases between. Germline V gene data show CDR1 as ENHRY and CDR2 as SYGVKD. The CDR3 DNA sequence: TGTGCCATCAGTGAGTCGTTGGTAGCGGCCAAGAATGAGCAGTTCATC. This encodes CAISESLVAAKNEQFI.

The chain combines TRBV11-2 with TRBJ2-1; weak D call: TRBD2 (5 bases). The CDR3 is 12 amino acids. Germline CDR1 is SGHAT and CDR2 is FQNNGV. The CDR3 region is CVGSLVLAEQFF. For the CDR3, the DNA is TGTGTCGGCAGCTTAGTTCTAGCCGAGCAGTTCTTC.

The chain links TRBV10-3 to TRBJ2-2; 8 bases are a match to TRBD1. The CDR3 length is 15 residues. Per the germline V gene, CDR1 is ENHRY and CDR2 is SYGVKD. Trimming cost V 8 bases and J 0 bases; bases outside gene matches: 5. CDR3 residues: CAIGPGGTNTGELFF. The DNA for the CDR3 is TGTGCCATCGGGCCAGGGGGCACGAACACCGGGGAGCTGTTTTTT.

Comment on this clonotype: This may arise from a read error, as a much more abundant clone is one base away. This rearrangement joins TRBV6-6 to TRBJ1-6; 7 bases match TRBD1. The CDR3 sequence is 16 residues long. V shed 7 bases, J shed 5 bases, and the junction held 11 bases outside the gene matches. Germline V gene lookup returns CDR1 MNHNY and CDR2 SVGAGI (reference sequence). The CDR3 nucleotides read TGTGCCAGCATTAAGAGTTCCGGGACAGATAATTCACCCCTCCACTTT. Its translation: CASIKSSGTDNSPLHF.

The chain carries TRBV11-1 and TRBJ1-1; D is possibly TRBD1 (6 bases). The CDR3 is 15 residues long. Trimming took off 6 bases at V and 4 bases at J, with 18 bases between the two ends. The germline V gene encodes CDR1 SGHAT and CDR2 FQDESV (reference sequence). The CDR3 reads CASRRPGQVITEAFF. The CDR3 nucleotides are TGTGCCAGCAGAAGGCCGGGACAAGTAATCACTGAAGCTTTCTTT.

Regarding this clonotype: This CDR3 is missing its conserved last phenylalanine or tryptophan, likely due to a read error. The chain is built from TRBV5-6 and TRBJ2-2; 8 positions match TRBD1. There are 15 residues in the CDR3. The trim removed 4 bases at V and 2 bases at J, leaving 4 bases unmatched. Germline V gene lookup returns CDR1 SGHDT and CDR2 YYEEEE. The CDR3 loop reads CASSVQGVNTGELFS. CDR3 DNA: TGTGCCAGCAGCGTACAGGGGGTAAACACCGGGGAGCTGTTTTCT.